The next 29 T cell receptor beta chains were all read from a single sample in a study of OX40 agonist ivuxolimab in advanced cancers. Generated by immunoSEQ multiplex PCR, the TCRdb table keeps only in-frame clones and is missing some. The sample lists about 100,000 clones; around nine tenths were seen once. Source: CD4+ or CD8+ T cells sorted from blood, taken in a trial of the OX40 agonist ivuxolimab. These receptor sequences come from an adult with an advanced solid tumor such as melanoma, head and neck, liver or kidney cancer.

The chain carries TRBV19 and TRBJ2-2, with 12 bases fitting TRBD2. Losses at the gene ends were 3 bases for V and 7 bases for J; bases not matched to a gene: 12. The CDR3 loop spans 18 amino acids. Germline CDR1 is LNHDA and CDR2 is SQIVND (reference sequence). DNA of the CDR3: TGTGCCAGTAGTATGGGGCTAGCGGGAGGGCCTTTATACGGGGAGCTGTTTTTT. This gives the protein CASSMGLAGGPLYGELFF.

A single count supports this clone. This sequence joins TRBV19 and TRBJ2-5; tentatively, D is TRBD1 or TRBD2 (6 bases each). The CDR3 covers 14 residues. Germline values: CDR1 LNHDA, CDR2 SQIVND (reference sequence). Trimming removed 3 bases from V and 4 bases from J, with 12 bases in between. The CDR3 coding sequence is TGTGCCAGTAGTATCGGCAGGGGAGGAGAGACCCAGTACTTC. This encodes CASSIGRGGETQYF. Drawing the rest from reference TRBV19 and TRBJ2-5, the complete variable domain is DGGITQSPKYLFRKEGQNVTLSCEQNLNHDAMYWYRQDPGQGLRLIYYSQIVNDFQKGDIAEGYSVSREKKESFPLTVTSAQKNPTAFYLCASSIGRGGETQYFGPGTRLLVL.

The rearrangement joins TRBV6-1 to TRBJ1-2; the D is unclear. Germline lookup yields CDR1 MNHNS and CDR2 SASEGT. Trimming took off 1 base at V and 5 bases at J, with 5 bases between the two ends. The CDR3 loop spans 12 amino acids. CDR3 sequence reads: CASSEGRYGYTF. The CDR3, as DNA: TGTGCCAGCAGTGAAGGGAGGTATGGCTACACCTTC.

This chain connects TRBV27 to TRBJ2-3, with 7 bases aligning to TRBD1. The ends lost 6 bases at V and 0 bases at J; junction bases unmatched: 24. In germline, CDR1 is MNHEY, CDR2 SMNVEV (reference sequence). The length of the CDR3 is 21 residues. The CDR3 sequence: CASSPSPRQGAVRTSTDTQYF. The CDR3 DNA reads TGTGCCAGCAGCCCCTCCCCCCGACAGGGTGCGGTCCGTACTAGCACAGATACGCAGTATTTT.

The J gene is TRBJ2-5, the V gene TRBV6-1; TRBD2 agrees at 7 bases. This CDR3 contains 14 residues. The germline CDR1 and CDR2 sequences are MNHNS and SASEGT. Unmatched junction bases numbered 4, after V lost 4 bases and J lost 2 bases. CDR3 DNA: TGTGCCAGCAGTGGGGGGGGTAGGCAAGAGACCCAGTACTTC. Residues: CASSGGGRQETQYF.

V and J are TRBV5-6 and TRBJ1-5; 10 nucleotides align to TRBD1. V was pared by 0 bases and J by 4 bases, with 1 base of the junction left unmatched. Germline V gives CDR1 SGHDT, CDR2 YYEEEE. The CDR3 is 15 residues long. The CDR3 bases are TGTGCCAGCAGCTTGGGACAGGGGGCAAATCAGCCCCAGCATTTT. It codes for CASSLGQGANQPQHF.

This chain joins TRBV30 and TRBJ1-2; D not resolved. This CDR3 is 10 amino acids long. Trimming shortened V by 5 bases and J by 2 bases, and 3 bases separated the two germline ends. The germline V gene has CDR1 GTSNPN and CDR2 SVGIG (reference sequence). CDR3 in DNA: TGTGCCTGGGGGAACTATGGCTACACCTTC. Translating gives CAWGNYGYTF.

With regard to this clone: Other DNA variants within this sample encode the same CDR3. The chain links TRBV7-3 to TRBJ2-3, with D possibly TRBD2 on 6 matching bases. The V end was cut by 0 bases, the J end by 2 bases, with 9 bases between. Germline CDR1 SGHTA, CDR2 FQGTGA. This CDR3 contains 15 residues. CDR3 coding DNA: TGTGCCAGCAGCTTAACCGGGGGACCCACAGATACGCAGTATTTT. Protein: CASSLTGGPTDTQYF.

The J gene is TRBJ2-1, the V gene TRBV7-8; 7 positions match TRBD2. V dropped 1 base and J dropped 6; count of bases not matched to a gene: 6. Per the germline V gene, CDR1 is SGHVS and CDR2 is FQNEAQ. The CDR3 length is 15 residues. In DNA form, the CDR3 reads TGTGCCAGCAGCTTAGGCGGGAGTATTTCCAATGAGCAGTTCTTC. This codes for CASSLGGSISNEQFF.

The chain is built from TRBV4-1 and TRBJ1-2, with TRBD1 matching over 8 bases. With V trimmed by 6 bases and J by 0 bases, 15 bases remained unmatched. CDR3 length: 18 amino acids. Germline values: CDR1 MGHRA, CDR2 YSYEKL. In DNA, the CDR3 is TGCGCCAGCAGTCTAGACAGGGGTATGATTTCGGCTAACTATGGCTACACCTTC. It yields the protein CASSLDRGMISANYGYTF.

The CDR3 DNA follows: TGTGCCAGCAGTGAATCGGGGAAGACTGAAGCTTTCTTT. Translated, it gives CASSESGKTEAFF. This chain joins TRBV6-1 and TRBJ1-1; D call uncertain. Trimming removed 2 bases at V and 5 bases at J, with 9 bases between. Germline values: CDR1 MNHNS, CDR2 SASEGT. The CDR3 has 13 residues.

This sequence joins TRBV5-1 and TRBJ2-3; TRBD2 aligns across 9 bases. Germline CDR1 reads SGHRS; CDR2 reads YFSETQ. This CDR3 is 15 amino acids long. J was trimmed by 7 bases and V by 1 base; bases with no gene match: 7. DNA of the CDR3: TGCGCCAGCAGCTTGAAAGCGGGAGGCCGGAATACGCAGTATTTT. Its protein product is CASSLKAGGRNTQYF. Drawing the rest from reference TRBV5-1 and TRBJ2-3, the complete variable domain is KAGVTQTPRYLIKTRGQQVTLSCSPISGHRSVSWYQQTPGQGLQFLFEYFSETQRNKGNFPGRFSGRQFSNSRSEMNVSTLELGDSALYLCASSLKAGGRNTQYFGPGTRLTVL.

The CDR3 loop is CASSIDRGFQPQHF. The CDR3 nucleotides read TGTGCCAGTAGTATAGACAGGGGCTTTCAGCCCCAGCATTTT. V usage is TRBV19 and J usage is TRBJ1-5; a weak D match, TRBD1 (6 bases). Germline V gives CDR1 LNHDA, CDR2 SQIVND (reference sequence). V was trimmed by 0 bases and J by 6 bases, leaving 9 bases between them. The CDR3 runs 14 residues.

V gene TRBV11-2 combines with J gene TRBJ2-3, with 9 bases that match TRBD2. Per germline, CDR1 SGHAT and CDR2 FQNNGV. This CDR3 has 15 residues. The junction had 9 bases not matched to a gene; V was cut back by 7 bases and J by 4 bases. The DNA for the CDR3 is TGTGCCAGCACCCCCGAGCTAGCGGGGCCAGATACGCAGTATTTT. Amino acids: CASTPELAGPDTQYF.

The chain couples TRBV9 to TRBJ2-1; 9 bases are shared with TRBD2. CDR1 SGDLS and CDR2 YYNGEE come from the germline V gene. V lost 0 bases, J lost 9 bases, and 7 bases stayed unmatched. The CDR3 sequence is 15 residues long. For the CDR3, the DNA is TGTGCCAGCAGCGTAGCTAGCGGGATGGAGGGTGAGCAGTTCTTC. Its protein product is CASSVASGMEGEQFF.

The chain links TRBV28 to TRBJ2-1; unclear D gene. The V end lost 7 bases, the J end lost 7 bases, and 17 bases lay between the germline ends. CDR3 length: 14 residues. Looked up from germline, CDR1 is MDHEN and CDR2 is SYDVKM. The CDR3: CASTGPPKLNEQFF. Written as DNA, the CDR3 is TGTGCCAGCACCGGGCCTCCGAAACTTAATGAGCAGTTCTTC.

The CDR3 reads CASSLSGRNADTQYF. DNA of the CDR3: TGTGCCAGCAGTTTAAGCGGGAGGAACGCAGATACGCAGTATTTT. The rearrangement joins TRBV28 to TRBJ2-3; TRBD2 agrees at 9 bases. The CDR3 is 15 amino acids. V was clipped by 2 bases and J by 4 bases; unmatched bases: 4. Looked up from germline, CDR1 is MDHEN and CDR2 is SYDVKM. The full variable domain, completed using reference TRBV28 and TRBJ2-3, is DVKVTQSSRYLVKRTGEKVFLECVQDMDHENMFWYRQDPGLGLRLIYFSYDVKMKEKGDIPEGYSVSREKKERFSLILESASTNQTSMYLCASSLSGRNADTQYFGPGTRLTVL.

The chain is built from TRBV5-1 and TRBJ2-2; weak D call: TRBD1 (5 bases). The CDR3 is made up of 13 amino acids. Germline values: CDR1 SGHRS, CDR2 YFSETQ. V was cut by 1 base and J by 7 bases, with 8 bases left in between. In nucleotides, the CDR3 is TGCGCCAGCAGCTTGTGGCAGGGCGGGGAGCTGTTTTTT. It encodes CASSLWQGGELFF. The entire variable domain, with the rest obtained from reference TRBV5-1 and TRBJ2-2, is as follows: KAGVTQTPRYLIKTRGQQVTLSCSPISGHRSVSWYQQTPGQGLQFLFEYFSETQRNKGNFPGRFSGRQFSNSRSEMNVSTLELGDSALYLCASSLWQGGELFFGEGSRLTVL.

This chain uses TRBV5-1 with TRBJ2-7, with 11 nucleotides matching TRBD2. The V gene's germline CDR1 is SGHRS and CDR2 YFSETQ. The junction had 2 bases not matched to a gene; V was cut back by 0 bases and J by 0 bases. This CDR3 contains 16 residues. In DNA, the CDR3 is TGCGCCAGCAGCTTGGGACTAGCGGGGTACTCCTACGAGCAGTACTTC. This encodes CASSLGLAGYSYEQYF.

This sequence joins TRBV27 and TRBJ1-2; 9 bases match TRBD1. The germline gives CDR1 MNHEY, CDR2 SMNVEV (reference sequence). Unmatched junction bases numbered 21, after V lost 6 bases and J lost 1 base. This CDR3 has 20 residues. The CDR3 reads CASSTLTEGTGSRGNYGYTF. The DNA of the CDR3 is TGTGCCAGCAGCACACTGACGGAGGGGACAGGGAGTCGGGGTAACTATGGCTACACCTTC.

The chain carries TRBV9 and TRBJ2-7, with TRBD2 matching over 7 bases. V trimming: 4 bases; J trimming: 1 base; junction bases outside the gene matches: 8. This CDR3 comprises 15 residues. Germline values: CDR1 SGDLS, CDR2 YYNGEE. The DNA for the CDR3 is TGTGCCAGCAGCCCTCTAGCGGACCCATCCTACGAGCAGTACTTC. Residues: CASSPLADPSYEQYF.

The chain combines TRBV30 with TRBJ1-2; 7 nucleotides agree with TRBD1. CDR1 is GTSNPN, CDR2 SVGIG, per germline (reference sequence). The CDR3 runs to 13 residues. V trimming: 0 bases; J trimming: 4 bases; junction bases outside the gene matches: 2. The CDR3: CAWSVPGGYGYTF. In DNA form, the CDR3 reads TGTGCCTGGAGTGTACCAGGGGGCTATGGCTACACCTTC.

The chain combines TRBV6-6 with TRBJ1-6, with D unresolved. This CDR3 contains 13 residues. CDR1 is MNHNY and CDR2 is SVGAGI in the germline V gene (reference sequence). V lost 1 base and J lost 8, with 6 bases in between. CDR3 in amino acids: CASSYFSDSPLHF. The CDR3 bases are TGTGCCAGCAGTTACTTCAGTGATTCACCCCTCCACTTT.

The V call is TRBV2, the J call TRBJ1-6; TRBD1 aligns across 9 bases. Germline V gives CDR1 SNHLY, CDR2 FYNNEI. J was trimmed by 7 bases and V by 7 bases; bases with no gene match: 8. The CDR3 consists of 15 residues. CDR3 loop: CASKLQGANNSPLHF. Here the CDR3 DNA reads TGTGCCAGCAAGCTACAGGGGGCCAACAATTCACCCCTCCACTTT.

The chain carries TRBV27 and TRBJ2-5; D is undetermined. In germline, CDR1 is MNHEY, CDR2 SMNVEV (reference sequence). The CDR3 length is 18 residues. V was cut by 3 bases and J by 4 bases, with 24 bases left in between. The chain's CDR3 is CASSFSRPRDSRLETQYF. CDR3 DNA: TGTGCCAGCAGTTTTTCTCGACCTAGGGATTCCCGATTAGAGACCCAGTACTTC.

The gene calls are TRBV7-9 and TRBJ2-7, with 10 positions matching TRBD1. V lost 5 bases, J lost 7 bases, and 14 bases stayed unmatched. Germline assignment: CDR1 SEHNR and CDR2 FQNEAQ (reference sequence). CDR3 length equals 16 residues. The CDR3 reads CASSPGQGKIGREQYF. CDR3 sequence (DNA): TGTGCCAGCAGCCCGGGACAGGGGAAAATCGGTAGGGAGCAGTACTTC. Supplemented by reference TRBV7-9 and TRBJ2-7, the full variable domain reads DTGVSQNPRHKITKRGQNVTFRCDPISEHNRLYWYRQTLGQGPEFLTYFQNEAQLEKSRLLSDRFSAERPKGSFSTLEIQRTEQGDSAMYLCASSPGQGKIGREQYFGPGTRLTVT.

V gene TRBV29-1 combines with J gene TRBJ2-7, with TRBD1 identical over 10 bases. J lost 4 bases, V lost 5 bases, and 5 bases had no gene match. The CDR3 is 13 residues long. Per the germline V gene, CDR1 is SQVTM and CDR2 is ANQGSEA. The CDR3 loop reads CSVRSGQGYEQYF. The CDR3 DNA is TGCAGCGTTCGGTCGGGACAGGGGTACGAGCAGTACTTC.

The genes are TRBV5-4 and TRBJ1-2, with TRBD1 identical over 8 bases. This CDR3 has 17 residues. The ends lost 4 bases at V and 7 bases at J; junction bases unmatched: 18. CDR1 is SGHNT and CDR2 is YYREEE in the germline V gene (reference sequence). CDR3 in DNA: TGTGCCAGCAGCCGCACCGGACAGGGTCCTTTTGGGGGTGGCTACACCTTC. Encoded protein: CASSRTGQGPFGGGYTF. Full variable domain (remainder filled in from reference TRBV5-4 and TRBJ1-2): ETGVTQSPTHLIKTRGQQVTLRCSSQSGHNTVSWYQQALGQGPQFIFQYYREEENGRGNFPPRFSGLQFPNYSSELNVNALELDDSALYLCASSRTGQGPFGGGYTFGSGTRLTVV.

This clone was picked up one time. The rearrangement links TRBV30 to TRBJ2-5; D call uncertain. V lost 0 bases to trimming and J lost 4 bases, with 12 bases between them. Per germline, CDR1 GTSNPN and CDR2 SVGIG (reference sequence). The CDR3 sequence is 14 residues long. CDR3 loop: CAWSVLGRRETQYF. The CDR3, as DNA: TGTGCCTGGAGTGTACTGGGTAGGCGAGAGACCCAGTACTTC.